This TCR beta chain stems from a study of blood T cell repertoires in COVID-19. Study background: T cells, B-cell-depleted T cells, or PBMCs supplied cDNA or gDNA.

CDR1 and CDR2 (germline): SGHRS, YFSETQ. The V gene end was trimmed by 4 bases and the J gene end by 5 bases; junction bases not matched to a gene: 15. This CDR3 has 18 amino acids. The method was immunoSEQ multiplex PCR; TCRdb's version includes in-frame clones alone and lacks a portion of them. Among about 150,000 clones listed, 75% to 90% were seen once. This rearrangement joins TRBV5-1 to TRBJ2-2, with 9 bases fitting TRBD2. Material: peripheral blood. The receptor comes from a woman in her fifties or sixties with active COVID-19. The CDR3 bases are TGCGCCAGCAGCCTGGCGCTCAGGACTAGCGTTGGTACCGGGGAGCTGTTTTTT. Translating it yields CASSLALRTSVGTGELFF.